The sequence of this T cell receptor beta chain was determined in a study of T cell responses to AZD1222 COVID-19 vaccine. Overall study: Investigators merged groups given second doses at roughly 4 or roughly 12 weeks. Points from the study as a whole: Donors, mostly white British, included more females; clonal diversity was possibly underestimated.

About this clone: Antigen unknown.

Using immunoSEQ multiplex PCR, the repertoire was profiled, and TCRdb retains in-frame clones only, with some absent. This sample carries about 120,000 clones, 85% to 90% of them seen once, and the ten largest clones take roughly 8.4%. The receptor's source is an adult in good health. The sample consisted of peripheral blood, taken on day 0 of AZD1222 vaccination.

The CDR3 sequence: CASSRTGGRQPQHF. The CDR3 DNA reads as TGTGCCAGCAGCCGGACAGGGGGACGGCAGCCCCAGCATTTT. The chain links TRBV3-1 (or the pseudogene TRBV3-2) to TRBJ1-5; TRBD1 matches at 10 bases. Germline lookup yields CDR1 LGHDT and CDR2 YNNKEL (reference sequence). CDR3 length: 14 amino acids. The V and J ends lost 4 bases and 7 bases, in that order; junction bases with no gene match: 4.